This T cell receptor (beta chain) was documented in a study of OX40 agonist ivuxolimab in advanced cancers. Produced via immunoSEQ multiplex PCR; TCRdb's table is partial and in-frame only. Among thousands of clones listed, about four fifths were seen once. This clone has only a few counts. One end of the junction varies from germline; a read error may be responsible. Autoimmune disease history or systemic immunosuppression excluded patients. The specimen was CD4+ or CD8+ T cells sorted from blood, collected in a trial of the OX40 agonist ivuxolimab. The clonotype was recovered from an adult with an advanced solid tumor such as melanoma, head and neck, liver or kidney cancer.

This chain's CDR3 is CASSESTGTQYF. CDR3 DNA sequence: TGTGCCAGCAGCGAATCGACAGGTACGCAGTATTTT. The V gene is TRBV9, the J gene TRBJ2-3; D is possibly TRBD1 (6 bases). The CDR3 consists of 12 residues. CDR1 is SGDLS and CDR2 is YYNGEE in the germline V gene.